The T cell receptor (beta chain) under discussion was sequenced for a study of T-cell memory formation after mild COVID-19. Study-level background: TCR clusters showed largely donor specificity.

Germline CDR1 reads SGHRS; CDR2 reads YFSETQ. The CDR3 loop spans 14 amino acids. Trimming cost V 4 bases and J 3 bases; bases outside gene matches: 7. TCR alpha and TCR beta cDNA libraries carrying sample barcodes and UMIs came from 5'RACE with constant-segment primers. TCRdb reprocessed the 5' RACE reads via MiXCR and lists one record per CDR3 protein. The sample includes just under 350,000 distinct CDR3 sequences, under 15% of them seen just once. This TCR was sampled from a man in his late teens or twenties who had mild COVID-19 (a few samples of this study predate the infection). Cell type and time point are not known. Sequencing used PBMCs or a T cell subset sorted from them (not recorded which). The V and J genes are TRBV5-1 and TRBJ2-7, with 7 bases identical to TRBD2. The DNA for the CDR3 is TGCGCCAGCAGCCCCGATGGGGGGGGCTACGAGCAGTACGTC. This sequence encodes CASSPDGGGYEQYV.